This T cell receptor (beta chain) was sequenced during a study of shared T cell receptors in the human thymus (dated by TCRdb to the early 2020s). Study-wide context: The study examined how the human thymus generates shared, self-reactive T-cell receptor alpha chains.

The library was prepared using the immunoSEQ multiplex PCR assay. TCRdb limited this immuneACCESS table to in-frame rearrangements with V and J called. A share of clones is missing; checked studies link under half to unresolved V genes, and the rest is unexplained. The sample table holds under 700,000 clones, of which around 78% were seen once. Roughly 0.013% of the sample rests with the top ten. From a lookup of the germline V gene, CDR1 and CDR2 are SGHNT and YENEEA. CDR3 length: 16 amino acids, cysteine to phenylalanine. The CDR3 DNA has 48 bases and is translated from base 1. V is reduced by 0 bases and J by 4 bases, leaving a spacing of 12 bases between them. This clone was seen a handful of times. Its cognate antigen has yet to be identified. There are no base qualities to consult, and no much larger clone falls within one base. The same sample was also studied in work on human thymus T cells. Looking at the second paper: Donors were immunologically healthy infants undergoing open corrective cardiac surgery for congenital heart defects in Finland. The thymus tissue came from surgical resects taken out during corrective cardiac surgery. V and J gene segment usage appeared biased in both thymic and peripheral blood repertoires. According to the related research, thymic TCR repertoires were highly overlapping among unrelated individuals. The study described the TCR alpha and beta repertoires in under 10 infant thymus samples and a few matching peripheral blood samples. The cohort included a handful of male and two female infants, with donor ages spanning 7 to 244 days. Thymocytes were released mechanically from tissue and stored at -70 °C as pellets of roughly 9-31 million cells. A QIAsymphony instrument was used to extract genomic DNA from frozen cell pellets. Using the immunoSEQ multiplex PCR assay, the TCRB and TCRAD loci were amplified from a standardized quantity of quality-controlled genomic DNA. The amplicons spanned the V(D)J region and were long enough to cover the CDR3 and allow V and J genes to be identified. Through the commercial immunoSEQ service, the amplicons were sequenced on an Illumina platform. Primer bias and sequencing errors were corrected as previously described, and TCRAD and TCRB were defined on the basis of the IMGT database. immunoSEQ Analyzer 3.0 and VDJTools were used for repertoire analysis, which covered basic statistics, V/J segment usage, diversity estimates, rarefaction and pairwise overlap. Diversity was estimated using the Chao1, ChaoE, Efron-Thisted, Shannon and inverse Simpson indices, and was also estimated on datasets down-sampled to the size of the smallest sample. Repertoire overlap was assessed by strict matching of CDR3 nucleotide sequence, V gene and J gene, and clustering was done by Jaccard-based multidimensional scaling. On average, thymus samples yielded roughly 800,000 unique TCRB clonotypes, whereas blood samples yielded 70,000 to 100,000.

Sequencing used thymocytes. The chain links TRBV11-3 with TRBJ2-2; 6 matching bases give a weak D call of TRBD2. The sequence came from a boy under two years old with a congenital heart defect. Donor details come from another sample of the same person, matched by shared clones. The CDR3 amino acid sequence is: CASSLEAGRGTGELFF. The nucleotide sequence reads TGTGCCAGCAGCTTAGAGGCGGGAAGGGGCACCGGGGAGCTGTTTTTT.